Listed here is a single T cell receptor beta chain. This specimen comes from a study of control samples from healthy donors and cancer patients. CDR1 and CDR2 (germline): GTSNPN, SVGIG (reference sequence). V was pared by 2 bases and J by 4 bases, with 12 bases between. This CDR3 has 13 amino acids. Profiling relied on immunoSEQ multiplex PCR, and the TCRdb table lists in-frame clones only, not all of them. The sample lists roughly 130,000 clones, nearly 90% occurring once. This sequence originates from a man aged 50-59 years in good health. The sequenced sample was blood. The chain couples TRBV30 to TRBJ2-7; D is perhaps TRBD1 (5 bases). The CDR3, as DNA: TGTGCCTGGAGTAGGGGCAGGGCTTACGAGCAGTACTTC. Translating gives CAWSRGRAYEQYF.